This passage covers 9 T cell receptor beta chains from one sample sequenced in a study of chemoradiotherapy in HPV16-positive cancers (dated by TCRdb to 2022 to 2024). Libraries came from the immunoSEQ multiplex PCR assay. This is the immuneACCESS table as TCRdb keeps it, with only in-frame sequences that have V and J called. A part of the clones is gone; compared with another copy, unresolved V genes explain less than half, and the rest is unexplained. The table for this sample lists about 24,000 clones; approximately 84% of them were counted only once. Of the sample, more than 4% falls within the top ten clones. Sequencing was performed on blood, taken from a patient who underwent chemoradiotherapy. The receptors were gathered from a human donor with HPV-associated anogenital cancer.

V and J are TRBV19 and TRBJ1-4; D gene uncertain. CDR3 length: 13 residues. Trimming removed 2 bases at V and 4 bases at J, with 5 bases between. Germline-derived CDR1 and CDR2 are LNHDA and SQIVND (reference sequence). The CDR3 DNA sequence: TGTGCCAGTAGTATATCTAATAATGAAAAACTGTTTTTT. Translated, it gives CASSISNNEKLFF.

The chain joins TRBV7-2 to TRBJ2-7, with D unclear. The germline gives CDR1 SGHTA, CDR2 FQGNSA. This CDR3 contains 12 residues. The V end lost 5 bases, the J end lost 6 bases, and 11 bases lay between the germline ends. For the CDR3, the DNA is TGTGCCAGCAGCACGTACACCGGCGAGCAGTACTTC. Amino acid sequence: CASSTYTGEQYF.

The CDR3 here is CASSLGGGTDTQYF. The CDR3 coding sequence is TGTGCCAGCAGCTTGGGAGGGGGCACAGATACGCAGTATTTT. J is TRBJ2-3 and V is TRBV5-6, with D tentatively TRBD1 or TRBD2 (5 bases each). CDR3 length: 14 residues. Germline values: CDR1 SGHDT, CDR2 YYEEEE. Trimming removed 0 bases from V and 1 base from J, with 6 bases in between.

This chain links TRBV30 with TRBJ2-7, with D hard to call. Deletions cut 2 bases from V and 4 bases from J, with 12 bases between. The germline V gene encodes CDR1 GTSNPN and CDR2 SVGIG (reference sequence). This CDR3 is 13 amino acids long. The CDR3 DNA reads as TGTGCCTGGAGTTCCGCCGTCCGATACGAGCAGTACTTC. Translated: CAWSSAVRYEQYF.

V and J are TRBV18 and TRBJ1-5; D is ambiguous. The length of the CDR3 is 15 residues. Germline lookup yields CDR1 KGHSH and CDR2 LQKENI. Trimming left V 6 bases short and J 0 bases short, with 12 bases between. This chain's CDR3 is CASSRDGNSNQPQHF. CDR3 nucleotide sequence: TGTGCCAGCTCCCGAGACGGAAATAGCAATCAGCCCCAGCATTTT. Supplemented by reference TRBV18 and TRBJ1-5, the full variable domain reads NAGVMQNPRHLVRRRGQEARLRCSPMKGHSHVYWYRQLPEEGLKFMVYLQKENIIDESGMPKERFSAEFPKEGPSILRIQQVVRGDSAAYFCASSRDGNSNQPQHFGDGTRLSIL.

The sample holds one count of this clone. The chain carries TRBV6-6 and TRBJ1-5; D is unresolved. The CDR3 consists of 16 residues. V was shortened by 0 bases and J by 2 bases, with 11 bases between the two germline ends. Per the germline V gene, CDR1 is MNHNY and CDR2 is SVGAGI (reference sequence). CDR3 amino acids: CASSYSGVGGNQPQHF. CDR3 DNA sequence: TGTGCCAGCAGTTACTCTGGTGTTGGGGGCAATCAGCCCCAGCATTTT.

The V gene is TRBV7-2, the J gene TRBJ1-2; no definite D call. The CDR3 runs to 14 residues. V shed 2 bases and J shed 0 bases, with 7 bases lying between them. CDR1 is SGHTA and CDR2 is FQGNSA in the germline V gene. CDR3 DNA: TGTGCCAGCAGCTTAAAAGAAGCTAACTATGGCTACACCTTC. It specifies CASSLKEANYGYTF.

This chain links TRBV6-1 with TRBJ1-3; possible D gene TRBD1, 6 bases. The CDR3 extends over 15 amino acids. CDR1 MNHNS and CDR2 SASEGT come from the germline V gene. V was trimmed by 0 bases and J by 6 bases, leaving 12 bases between them. The CDR3 protein is CASSEADRGLNTIYF. The CDR3 DNA follows: TGTGCCAGCAGTGAAGCCGACCGGGGGCTAAACACCATATATTTT.

This clone turned up a few times. This chain joins TRBV7-2 and TRBJ2-2; 10 bases map to TRBD2. CDR1 is SGHTA and CDR2 is FQGNSA in the germline V gene. V was clipped by 5 bases and J by 2 bases; unmatched bases: 2. The CDR3 is 15 residues long. The DNA of the CDR3 is TGTGCCAGCAGCCGGACTAGCGGAAACACCGGGGAGCTGTTTTTT. This encodes CASSRTSGNTGELFF.